Sequencing of this TCR beta chain was carried out in a study of Graves' ophthalmopathy and Graves' hyperthyroidism. The study, taken as a whole, reports: Forecasting of ophthalmopathy progression by the model achieved about 69% sensitivity and 72.22% specificity. Blood also harbored most expanded thyroid clonotypes above 0.001 frequency.

Worth noting for this clonotype: The antigen remains unidentified.

Scientists amplified the TCR beta CDR3 regions from RNA transcripts. Second-round multiplex PCR came after first-round RT-PCR with HTBI primers. TCRdb independently ran MiXCR on the multiplex PCR reads; one entry per CDR3 protein. Of over a million distinct CDR3 sequences in the sample, around a third are singletons; the top ten hold around 10%. This sequence was found in an adult man with Graves' hyperthyroidism. Input material: peripheral blood or thyroid tissue (not recorded which).

CDR3 DNA: TGTGCCAGCAGCCACAAAGTAGGGACAGCGACCGGGGAGCTGTTTTTT. Translating gives CASSHKVGTATGELFF. The chain recombines TRBV7-9 with TRBJ2-2, with 7 bases matching TRBD1. The ends lost 5 bases at V and 5 bases at J; junction bases unmatched: 11. Germline CDR1 reads SEHNR; CDR2 reads FQNEAQ (reference sequence). This CDR3 comprises 16 residues.